What follows are 9 T cell receptor beta chains derived from one specimen sequenced in a study of early T cells in non-severe SARS-CoV-2 infection. TCRdb recomputed calls from the 5' RACE reads with MiXCR, one row per CDR3 protein. The sample lists approximately 40,000 distinct CDR3 sequences, approximately 11% occurring once. The sample was whole blood. Receptors were obtained from an adult who was a healthcare worker with PCR-confirmed SARS-CoV-2 infection or an uninfected control (not recorded which).

The chain links TRBV6-6 to TRBJ1-1; weak D call: TRBD1 (5 bases). CDR1 and CDR2 from the germline V gene are MNHNY and SVGAGI (reference sequence). The length of the CDR3 is 12 residues. V was trimmed by 7 bases and J by 4 bases, leaving 10 bases between them. The CDR3 reads CASILTATEAFF. CDR3 DNA: TGTGCCAGCATTCTGACAGCCACTGAAGCTTTCTTT.

This chain uses TRBV7-2 with TRBJ1-5; weak D call: TRBD1 (5 bases). CDR1 is SGHTA and CDR2 is FQGNSA in the germline V gene. The CDR3 extends over 15 amino acids. Trimming stripped 1 base from V and 3 bases from J, with 10 bases between. In nucleotides, the CDR3 is TGTGCCAGCAGCTTAGGAGGCAGGGTCAATCAGCCCCAGCATTTT. Translating gives CASSLGGRVNQPQHF.

This rearrangement joins TRBV24-1 to TRBJ1-3; 10 bases fit TRBD1. CDR3 size: 16 residues. With 3 bases clipped from V and 3 bases from J, the junction kept 4 bases outside the gene matches. The V gene's germline CDR1 is KGHDR and CDR2 SFDVKD. The CDR3 nucleotides are TGTGCCACCAGTGATGCGACAGGGGGCTTTGGAAACACCATATATTTT. It yields the protein CATSDATGGFGNTIYF.

This clonotype was counted at least ten times. This chain connects TRBV19 to TRBJ2-3; the D gene is possibly TRBD2 (5 bases). The germline V gene encodes CDR1 LNHDA and CDR2 SQIVND (reference sequence). The V and J ends lost 3 bases and 3 bases respectively, with 10 bases between them. This CDR3 region has 14 residues. As DNA, the CDR3 is TGTGCCAGTAGTATTGAGGGTCAGACAGATACGCAGTATTTT. It yields the protein CASSIEGQTDTQYF.

This clonotype showed up just a few times. The CDR3 DNA is TGTGCCAGCAGTGACTACAACACCGGGGAGCTGTTTTTT. Its protein product is CASSDYNTGELFF. The chain carries TRBV6-4 and TRBJ2-2, with D unclear. This CDR3 is built from 13 residues. V lost 1 base and J lost 2, with 2 bases in between. CDR1 and CDR2 (germline): MRHNA, SNTAGT.

V gene TRBV20-1 combines with J gene TRBJ2-1; no reliable D call. V lost 3 bases and J 0 bases, leaving 6 bases between the germline ends. This CDR3 is built from 13 residues. CDR1 and CDR2 (germline): DFQATT, SNEGSKA (reference sequence). CDR3 sequence reads: CSASPVSYNEQFF. The CDR3 coding sequence is TGCAGTGCTAGCCCCGTCTCCTACAATGAGCAGTTCTTC.

The genes are TRBV2 and TRBJ2-3; D is unresolved. The CDR3 has 13 amino acids. Germline CDR1 reads SNHLY; CDR2 reads FYNNEI. The V gene lost 1 base and the J gene lost 4 bases, with 6 bases spanning the gap. CDR3 in DNA: TGTGCCAGCAGTGAAGAGGAAGCAGATACGCAGTATTTT. As protein: CASSEEEADTQYF.

This clonotype was recorded at least ten times. This chain uses TRBV14 with TRBJ2-7, with D perhaps matching TRBD2 (6 bases). This CDR3 spans 15 amino acids. With 3 bases removed from V and 3 bases from J, the gap between germline ends came to 15 bases. In germline, CDR1 is SGHDN, CDR2 FVKESK. CDR3 residues: CASSQGPGADYEQYF. The CDR3 nucleotides are TGTGCCAGCAGCCAGGGTCCGGGAGCCGACTACGAGCAGTACTTC.

This sequence joins TRBV2 and TRBJ2-5; D assignment may be TRBD1 or TRBD2 (7 bases each). Trimming pared 7 bases from V and 2 bases from J, leaving 23 bases between. CDR3 length: 17 amino acids. The germline CDR1 and CDR2 sequences are SNHLY and FYNNEI. The CDR3 sequence is CASTPSVRGRGQETQYF. The CDR3 DNA is TGTGCCAGCACCCCGTCCGTGAGGGGGCGGGGGCAAGAGACCCAGTACTTC.